This record looks at one TCR beta chain sequence and its context. Antigen unknown. This specimen comes from a study of PD-1 blockade in classical Hodgkin lymphoma. Study-wide results and limits: Reports indicated that newly diagnosed patients had lower baseline TCR diversity than healthy donors did.

V was cut by 7 bases and J by 3 bases, with 12 bases left in between. The germline V gene has CDR1 SQVTM and CDR2 ANQGSEA. The CDR3 length is 12 residues. Only in-frame clones appear in the TCRdb table, and some are missing; sequencing was by immunoSEQ multiplex PCR. The sample lists almost 30,000 clones, 65% to 85% seen once, with roughly 0.6% in the top ten. Stated time point: cycle 4 day 1 (C4D1), after 6 weeks of nivolumab. Every patient was affected by relapse after autologous stem cell transplantation, while exposure to brentuximab vedotin was not uniform. Magnetic depletion of unwanted cells isolated CD4+ T cells from thawed PBMCs.

The rearrangement uses TRBV29-1 and TRBJ2-5; maybe TRBD2 (5 bases). The specimen comprised CD4+ T cells from blood, sampled before the fourth cycle of nivolumab. This TCR came from a human donor with classical Hodgkin lymphoma. The CDR3 DNA sequence: TGCAGCGCTTTTGGAGGAGAAGAGACCCAGTACTTC. It specifies CSAFGGEETQYF.